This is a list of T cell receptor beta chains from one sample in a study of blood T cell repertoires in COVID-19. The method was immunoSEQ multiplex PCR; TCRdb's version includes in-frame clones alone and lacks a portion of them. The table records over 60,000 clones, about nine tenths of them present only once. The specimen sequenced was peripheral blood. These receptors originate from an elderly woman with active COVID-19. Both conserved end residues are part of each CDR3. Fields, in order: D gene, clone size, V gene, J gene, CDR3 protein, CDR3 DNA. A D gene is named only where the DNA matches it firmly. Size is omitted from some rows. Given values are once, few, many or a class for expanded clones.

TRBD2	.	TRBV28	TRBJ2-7	CASSLSLAGMEQYF	TGTGCCAGCAGTTTATCGTTAGCGGGGATGGAGCAGTACTTC
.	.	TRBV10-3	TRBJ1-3	CAISESQNGNTIYF	TGTGCCATCAGTGAGTCACAGAATGGAAACACCATATATTTT
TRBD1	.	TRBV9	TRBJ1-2	CASSVTGGKGGYTF	TGTGCCAGCAGCGTAACAGGGGGAAAAGGAGGCTACACCTTC
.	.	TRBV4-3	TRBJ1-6	CASSQEGLDNSPLHF	TGCGCCAGCAGCCAAGAGGGCCTGGATAATTCACCCCTCCACTTT
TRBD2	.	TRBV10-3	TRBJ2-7	CAISSGRVYEQYF	TGTGCCATCAGCAGCGGGAGAGTCTACGAGCAGTACTTC
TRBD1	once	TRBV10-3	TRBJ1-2	CASKGASEFYGYTF	TGTGCCAGCAAGGGGGCTTCGGAGTTCTACGGCTACACCTTC
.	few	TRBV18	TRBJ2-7	CASSPPDYLYEQYF	TGTGCCAGCTCACCGCCGGACTACTTATACGAGCAGTACTTC
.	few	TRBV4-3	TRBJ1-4	CASSTGQAATNEKLFF	TGCGCCAGCAGCACCGGCCAGGCCGCAACTAATGAAAAACTGTTTTTT
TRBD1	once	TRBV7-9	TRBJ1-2	CASSPDRGGDGYTF	TGTGCCAGCAGCCCGGACAGGGGAGGGGATGGCTACACCTTC
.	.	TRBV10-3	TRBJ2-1	CALSGSGHEQFF	TGTGCCTTAAGCGGTAGCGGACATGAGCAGTTCTTC
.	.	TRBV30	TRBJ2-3	CAWSVRGRSPDTQYF	TGTGCCTGGAGTGTACGTGGGAGGTCTCCAGATACGCAGTATTTT
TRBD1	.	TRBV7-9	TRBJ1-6	CASSGDRDNSPLHF	TGTGCCAGCAGCGGAGACAGGGATAATTCACCCCTCCACTTT
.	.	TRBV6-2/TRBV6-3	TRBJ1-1	CASSYQAYTEAFF	TGTGCCAGCAGTTACCAGGCTTACACTGAAGCTTTCTTT
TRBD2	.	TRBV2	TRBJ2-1	CASSDATSGSLGEQFF	TGTGCCAGCAGTGATGCGACTAGCGGGAGTCTGGGCGAGCAGTTCTTC
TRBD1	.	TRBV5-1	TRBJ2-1	CASSPGTGASYNEQFF	TGCGCCAGCAGCCCGGGGACAGGGGCGTCCTACAATGAGCAGTTCTTC
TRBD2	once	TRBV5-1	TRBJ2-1	CASSLGLAGIHEQFF	TGCGCCAGCAGCTTGGGACTAGCGGGAATTCATGAGCAGTTCTTC
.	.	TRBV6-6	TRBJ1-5	CASIQGDSNQPQHF	TGTGCCAGCATCCAGGGTGATAGCAATCAGCCCCAGCATTTT
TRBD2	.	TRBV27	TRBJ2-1	CASSLNLAGGGNYNEQFF	TGTGCCAGCAGTTTAAACCTAGCGGGAGGAGGGAATTACAATGAGCAGTTCTTC
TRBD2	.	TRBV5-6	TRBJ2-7	CASSFLGRDEQYF	TGTGCCAGCAGCTTTCTCGGGAGGGACGAGCAGTACTTC
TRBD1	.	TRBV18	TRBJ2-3	CASSPQGQPTDTQYF	TGTGCCAGCTCACCACAGGGACAGCCAACAGATACGCAGTATTTT
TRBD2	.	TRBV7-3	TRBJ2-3	CASSPGTSGSLTDTQYF	TGTGCCAGCAGCCCTGGGACTAGCGGGAGTTTGACAGATACGCAGTATTTT
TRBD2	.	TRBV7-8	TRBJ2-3	CASSLTGLGGPTDTQYF	TGTGCCAGCAGCTTGACGGGACTAGGCGGGCCAACAGATACGCAGTATTTT
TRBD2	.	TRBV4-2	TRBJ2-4	CASSQDRGVLMVNIQYF	TGTGCCAGCAGCCAAGATCGGGGGGTCCTAATGGTAAACATTCAGTACTTC
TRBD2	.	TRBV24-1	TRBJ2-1	CATSDLSGRGLWQFF	TGTGCCACCAGTGACCTCAGCGGGAGGGGTTTGTGGCAGTTCTTC
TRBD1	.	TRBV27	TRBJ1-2	CASSHAGGDNYGYTF	TGTGCCAGCTCCCATGCAGGGGGAGATAACTATGGCTACACCTTC
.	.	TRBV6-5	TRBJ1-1	CASSYPDSAEAFF	TGTGCCAGCAGTTACCCGGACAGCGCTGAAGCTTTCTTT
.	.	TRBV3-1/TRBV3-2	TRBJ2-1	CASSQDVSVRGNEQFF	TGTGCCAGCAGCCAAGATGTAAGCGTTCGCGGGAATGAGCAGTTCTTC
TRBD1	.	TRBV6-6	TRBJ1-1	CASSYDRETEAFF	TGTGCCAGCAGTTACGACAGGGAGACTGAAGCTTTCTTT
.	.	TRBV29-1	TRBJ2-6	CSVSTGAGANVLTF	TGCAGCGTCAGCACCGGGGCTGGGGCCAACGTCCTGACTTTC
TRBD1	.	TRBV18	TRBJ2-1	CASSPDRGSYNEQFF	TGTGCCAGCTCACCGGACAGGGGTTCCTACAATGAGCAGTTCTTC
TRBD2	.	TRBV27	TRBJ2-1	CASSLGRESEFF	TGTGCCAGCAGTTTAGGGCGGGAGTCGGAGTTCTTC
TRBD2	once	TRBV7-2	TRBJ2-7	CASSSGTSGYEQYF	TGTGCCAGCAGCTCAGGGACTAGCGGGTACGAGCAGTACTTC
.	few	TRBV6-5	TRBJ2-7	CASSYSRGSYEQYF	TGTGCCAGCAGTTACTCCAGGGGATCCTACGAGCAGTACTTC
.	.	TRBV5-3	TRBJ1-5	CARRFLRGGCAQSLMDSNQPQHF	TGTGCCAGAAGATTTTTAAGGGGAGGTTGTGCCCAAAGCCTCATGGATAGCAATCAGCCCCAGCATTTT
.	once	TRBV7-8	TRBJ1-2	CASSLLDGNYGYTF	TGTGCCAGCAGCTTACTAGACGGAAACTATGGCTACACCTTC
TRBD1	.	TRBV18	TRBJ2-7	CASSPFRTGINSYEQYF	TGTGCCAGCTCACCATTTAGGACAGGTATAAACTCCTACGAGCAGTACTTC
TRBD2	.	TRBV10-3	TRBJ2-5	CAISTSGREETQYF	TGTGCCATCAGTACTAGCGGGAGAGAAGAGACCCAGTACTTC
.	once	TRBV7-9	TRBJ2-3	CASSPLLGARDTQYF	TGTGCCAGCAGCCCCCTACTTGGGGCCCGAGATACGCAGTATTTT
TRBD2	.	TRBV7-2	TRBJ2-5	CASSLAWTSAQETQYF	TGTGCCAGCAGCTTAGCGTGGACTAGCGCCCAAGAGACCCAGTACTTC
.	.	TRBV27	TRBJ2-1	CASRDLSRGSIGGEQFF	TGTGCCAGCAGGGACCTCTCACGGGGATCAATTGGAGGAGAGCAGTTCTTC
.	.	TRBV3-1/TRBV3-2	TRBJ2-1	CASSQFGGHEQFF	TGTGCCAGCAGCCAGTTTGGGGGCCACGAGCAGTTCTTC
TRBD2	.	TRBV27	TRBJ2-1	CASSLRISGTRAGNEQFF	TGTGCCAGCAGTTTAAGGATCTCCGGGACTAGAGCTGGAAATGAGCAGTTCTTC
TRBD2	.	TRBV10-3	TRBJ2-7	CAISESASGRSYEQYF	TGTGCCATCAGTGAGTCGGCCAGCGGGAGGTCCTACGAGCAGTACTTC
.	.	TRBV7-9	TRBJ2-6	CASSFGGLRANVLTF	TGTGCCAGCAGCTTCGGGGGTCTACGAGCCAACGTCCTGACTTTC
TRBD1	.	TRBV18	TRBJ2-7	CASSLDRGIYEQYF	TGTGCCAGCTCACTCGACAGGGGTATCTACGAGCAGTACTTC
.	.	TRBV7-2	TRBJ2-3	CASSLAGGEDTQYF	TGTGCCAGCAGCTTAGCTGGAGGGGAAGATACGCAGTATTTT